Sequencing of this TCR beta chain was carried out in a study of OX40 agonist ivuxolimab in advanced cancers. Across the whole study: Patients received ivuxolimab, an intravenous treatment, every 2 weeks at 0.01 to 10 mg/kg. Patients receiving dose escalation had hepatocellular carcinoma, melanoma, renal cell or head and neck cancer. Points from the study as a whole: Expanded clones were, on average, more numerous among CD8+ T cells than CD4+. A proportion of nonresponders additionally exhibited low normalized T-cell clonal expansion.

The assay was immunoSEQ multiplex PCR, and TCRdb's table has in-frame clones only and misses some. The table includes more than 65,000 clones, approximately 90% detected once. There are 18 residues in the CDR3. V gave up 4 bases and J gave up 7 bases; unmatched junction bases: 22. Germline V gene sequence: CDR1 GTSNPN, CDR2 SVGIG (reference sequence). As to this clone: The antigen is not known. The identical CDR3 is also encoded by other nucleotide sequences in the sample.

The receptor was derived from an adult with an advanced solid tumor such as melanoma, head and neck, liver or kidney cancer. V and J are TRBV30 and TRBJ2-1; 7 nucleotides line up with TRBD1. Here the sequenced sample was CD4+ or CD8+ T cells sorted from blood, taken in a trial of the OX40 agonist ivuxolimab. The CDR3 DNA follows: TGTGCCTGGACCCCTGGGACAGTTTATTCGATTCGTTCTAATGAGCAGTTCTTC. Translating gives CAWTPGTVYSIRSNEQFF.